These T cell receptor beta chains were read from a single sample in a study of cytomegalovirus exposure and HLA in healthy donors. Method: immunoSEQ multiplex PCR; TCRdb's copy keeps in-frame clones and lacks some. The repertoire includes 130,000 or so clones, 61% of them detected once, and 1.8% sits in the top ten. Input material: PBMCs. These receptor sequences come from a male donor in good health and CMV-seronegative. Each CDR3 is given with its conserved first and last residue. The D gene is left open where the match is weak. Clone size is not always given. Where it is, it says once, few, many or a class for expanded clones.

CDR3 protein: CASSWGQGTGELFF; CDR3 DNA: TGTGCCAGCAGCTGGGGACAGGGTACCGGGGAGCTGTTTTTT; V gene: TRBV7-3; D gene: TRBD1; J gene: TRBJ2-2; clone size: -
CDR3 protein: CASSRTSQSETQYF; CDR3 DNA: TGTGCCAGCAGTCGGACTAGTCAGTCAGAGACCCAGTACTTC; V gene: TRBV7-9; D gene: TRBD2; J gene: TRBJ2-5; clone size: -
CDR3 protein: CASSGNVQGSGNTIYF; CDR3 DNA: TGTGCCAGCAGTGGGAACGTTCAGGGATCCGGAAACACCATATATTTT; V gene: TRBV6-1; D gene: -; J gene: TRBJ1-3; clone size: few
CDR3 protein: CASSSGLAVPEETQYF; CDR3 DNA: TGCGCCAGCAGTTCGGGACTAGCGGTTCCAGAAGAGACCCAGTACTTC; V gene: TRBV5-1; D gene: TRBD2; J gene: TRBJ2-5; clone size: few
CDR3 protein: CAILLRDTGGYEQYF; CDR3 DNA: TGTGCCATCCTCCTCCGGGACACGGGGGGCTACGAGCAGTACTTC; V gene: TRBV6-1; D gene: -; J gene: TRBJ2-7; clone size: -
CDR3 protein: CASSSGQGVYEKLFF; CDR3 DNA: TGTGCCAGCAGTTCGGGACAGGGGGTCTATGAAAAACTGTTTTTT; V gene: TRBV6-6; D gene: TRBD1; J gene: TRBJ1-4; clone size: -
CDR3 protein: CASSLAGGSGANVLTF; CDR3 DNA: TGCGCCAGCAGCTTGGCCGGCGGCTCTGGGGCCAACGTCCTGACTTTC; V gene: TRBV5-1; D gene: -; J gene: TRBJ2-6; clone size: -
CDR3 protein: CASSLVGTGASTNSPLHF; CDR3 DNA: TGCGCCAGCAGCTTGGTCGGGACAGGGGCTTCCACGAATTCACCCCTCCACTTT; V gene: TRBV5-1; D gene: TRBD1; J gene: TRBJ1-6; clone size: -
CDR3 protein: CASSPSANEKLFF; CDR3 DNA: TGTGCCAGCAGCCCCTCGGCTAATGAAAAACTGTTTTTT; V gene: TRBV11-2; D gene: -; J gene: TRBJ1-4; clone size: -
CDR3 protein: CASSQPGSGYEQYF; CDR3 DNA: TGTGCCAGCAGCCAGCCAGGCAGCGGGTACGAGCAGTACTTC; V gene: TRBV7-6; D gene: -; J gene: TRBJ2-7; clone size: -
CDR3 protein: CASSLYRGNEQFF; CDR3 DNA: TGTGCCAGCAGCTTATACAGGGGCAATGAGCAGTTCTTC; V gene: TRBV7-3; D gene: TRBD1; J gene: TRBJ2-1; clone size: -
CDR3 protein: CATSPPWAGTEAFF; CDR3 DNA: TGTGCCACCAGCCCTCCGTGGGCTGGCACTGAAGCTTTCTTT; V gene: TRBV15; D gene: -; J gene: TRBJ1-1; clone size: few
CDR3 protein: CASSLRNYGYTF; CDR3 DNA: TGTGCCAGCAGTTTACGGAACTATGGCTACACCTTC; V gene: TRBV28; D gene: -; J gene: TRBJ1-2; clone size: once
CDR3 protein: CSGRLAHGNEQFF; CDR3 DNA: TGCAGCGGGAGACTAGCGCACGGCAATGAGCAGTTCTTC; V gene: TRBV29-1; D gene: TRBD2; J gene: TRBJ2-1; clone size: -
CDR3 protein: CASSGQASHEQFF; CDR3 DNA: TGTGCCAGCAGCGGCCAGGCATCCCATGAGCAGTTCTTC; V gene: TRBV5-8; D gene: -; J gene: TRBJ2-1; clone size: -
CDR3 protein: CASSFLLSNQPQHF; CDR3 DNA: TGTGCCAGCAGCTTTTTACTTAGCAATCAGCCCCAGCATTTT; V gene: TRBV7-2; D gene: -; J gene: TRBJ1-5; clone size: -
CDR3 protein: CASRPRQGNSYEQYF; CDR3 DNA: TGTGCCAGCAGGCCGAGACAGGGAAACTCCTACGAGCAGTACTTC; V gene: TRBV11-1; D gene: TRBD1; J gene: TRBJ2-7; clone size: -
CDR3 protein: CASSPNLPGQGDSPLHF; CDR3 DNA: TGTGCCAGCTCACCTAATCTTCCGGGACAGGGTGATTCACCCCTCCACTTT; V gene: TRBV18; D gene: TRBD1; J gene: TRBJ1-6; clone size: -
CDR3 protein: CSSSPGAGGELFF; CDR3 DNA: TGTTCCAGCAGCCCTGGGGCCGGGGGGGAGCTGTTTTTT; V gene: TRBV7-9; D gene: -; J gene: TRBJ2-2; clone size: -
CDR3 protein: CASSFRTGADTEAFF; CDR3 DNA: TGTGCCAGCAGCTTTCGGACAGGGGCGGACACTGAAGCTTTCTTT; V gene: TRBV11-2; D gene: TRBD1; J gene: TRBJ1-1; clone size: -
CDR3 protein: CASSPGSVDRGSYTF; CDR3 DNA: TGTGCCAGCTCACCGGGGTCCGTGGACAGGGGTAGCTACACCTTC; V gene: TRBV18; D gene: TRBD1; J gene: TRBJ1-2; clone size: -
CDR3 protein: CSVEGQGYEQYF; CDR3 DNA: TGCAGCGTTGAAGGACAGGGCTACGAGCAGTACTTC; V gene: TRBV29-1; D gene: TRBD1; J gene: TRBJ2-7; clone size: -
CDR3 protein: CAISDFSGNTEAFF; CDR3 DNA: TGTGCCATCAGTGATTTCTCAGGGAACACTGAAGCTTTCTTT; V gene: TRBV10-3; D gene: -; J gene: TRBJ1-1; clone size: few
CDR3 protein: CASSRETGLTNYGYTF; CDR3 DNA: TGTGCCAGCAGCCGAGAGACAGGCCTCACTAACTATGGCTACACCTTC; V gene: TRBV14; D gene: -; J gene: TRBJ1-2; clone size: few
CDR3 protein: CASSKNSDSGNTIYF; CDR3 DNA: TGTGCCAGCAGTAAAAACAGTGACTCTGGAAACACCATATATTTT; V gene: TRBV2; D gene: -; J gene: TRBJ1-3; clone size: -
CDR3 protein: CASSVKGATDTQYF; CDR3 DNA: TGTGCCAGCAGCGTAAAGGGGGCCACAGATACGCAGTATTTT; V gene: TRBV9; D gene: TRBD1; J gene: TRBJ2-3; clone size: once
CDR3 protein: CASRSRGQGAREQYF; CDR3 DNA: TGTGCCAGCAGGTCCCGGGGACAGGGGGCGAGAGAGCAGTACTTC; V gene: TRBV5-4; D gene: TRBD1; J gene: TRBJ2-7; clone size: -
CDR3 protein: CASGMGGFIYEQYF; CDR3 DNA: TGTGCCAGCGGTATGGGAGGTTTTATCTACGAGCAGTACTTC; V gene: TRBV28; D gene: -; J gene: TRBJ2-7; clone size: once
CDR3 protein: CASSAEGLYGYTF; CDR3 DNA: TGTGCCAGCAGCGCGGAGGGGCTCTATGGCTACACCTTC; V gene: TRBV9; D gene: -; J gene: TRBJ1-2; clone size: -
CDR3 protein: CAWDIMGQGAAYF; CDR3 DNA: TGTGCCTGGGATATCATGGGACAGGGGGCGGCGTACTTC; V gene: TRBV30; D gene: TRBD1; J gene: TRBJ2-7; clone size: -
CDR3 protein: CASSALGTEAFF; CDR3 DNA: TGTGCCAGCAGCGCACTAGGCACTGAAGCTTTCTTT; V gene: TRBV7-9; D gene: -; J gene: TRBJ1-1; clone size: -
CDR3 protein: CASSWGQEYGYTF; CDR3 DNA: TGTGCCAGCAGCTGGGGGCAGGAGTATGGCTACACCTTC; V gene: TRBV7-9; D gene: -; J gene: TRBJ1-2; clone size: few